A single sample gave rise to the 4 T cell receptor beta chains below, sequenced in a study of cytomegalovirus exposure and HLA in healthy donors (dated by TCRdb to about 2017). The library relied on the immunoSEQ multiplex PCR assay. The multiplex PCR relied on a mix of 60 forward primers for TCR Vbeta segments and 13 reverse primers for TCR Jbeta segments. TCRdb limited this immuneACCESS table to in-frame rearrangements with V and J called. A share of clones is missing; checked studies link under half to unresolved V genes, and the rest is unexplained. A total of roughly 140,000 clones appear in this sample, around 80% of them only once. 2% to 2.5% of the sample rests with the top ten. The specimen was PBMCs. Receptors originate from a man aged 25-45 years in good health and CMV-seronegative.

The chain couples TRBV28 to TRBJ2-2; 7 positions agree with TRBD1. The CDR3 contains 17 residues. In germline, CDR1 is MDHEN, CDR2 SYDVKM. With V trimmed by 5 bases and J by 5 bases, 14 bases remained unmatched. The CDR3 spells CASSTRQGRGHTGELFF. DNA for the CDR3: TGTGCCAGCAGTACCCGACAGGGAAGGGGGCATACCGGGGAGCTGTTTTTT.

This sequence joins TRBV30 and TRBJ2-3, with D possibly being TRBD2 (5 bases). The CDR3 sequence is 14 residues long. V shed 4 bases and J shed 6 bases, with 17 bases lying between them. The V gene's germline CDR1 is GTSNPN and CDR2 SVGIG (reference sequence). The DNA for the CDR3 is TGTGCCTGGAAAGGACTCCAACCTTTCGATACGCAGTATTTT. Its translation: CAWKGLQPFDTQYF.

CDR3 residues: CASSYSREVAWEQYF. The CDR3 region has the DNA TGTGCCAGCAGTTACTCGAGGGAGGTCGCTTGGGAGCAGTACTTC. This chain links TRBV6-5 with TRBJ2-7; D is possibly TRBD2 (6 bases). The V end was cut by 0 bases, the J end by 7 bases, with 16 bases between. This CDR3 spans 15 amino acids. Germline CDR1 is MNHEY and CDR2 is SVGAGI.

J is TRBJ1-1 and V is TRBV10-3; the D gene is possibly TRBD1 (6 bases). Trimming pared 10 bases from V and 0 bases from J, leaving 21 bases between. The CDR3 loop spans 16 amino acids. The germline CDR1 and CDR2 sequences are ENHRY and SYGVKD. The CDR3 DNA reads as TGTGCCACCTGGGGGAAACCGGGACAATTGAACACTGAAGCTTTCTTT. Encoded protein: CATWGKPGQLNTEAFF.